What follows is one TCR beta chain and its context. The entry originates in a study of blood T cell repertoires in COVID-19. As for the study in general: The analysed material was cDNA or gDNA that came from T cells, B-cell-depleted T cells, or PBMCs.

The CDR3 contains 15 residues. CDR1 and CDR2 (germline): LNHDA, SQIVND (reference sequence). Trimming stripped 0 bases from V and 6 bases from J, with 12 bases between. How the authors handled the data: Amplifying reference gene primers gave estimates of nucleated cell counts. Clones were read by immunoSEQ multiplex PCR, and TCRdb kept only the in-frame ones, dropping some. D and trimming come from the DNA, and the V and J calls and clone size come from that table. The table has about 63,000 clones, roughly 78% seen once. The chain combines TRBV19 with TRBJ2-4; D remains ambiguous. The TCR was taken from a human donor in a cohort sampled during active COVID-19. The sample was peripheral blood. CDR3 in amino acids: CASSIDVGSRNIQYF. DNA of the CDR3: TGTGCCAGTAGTATAGATGTGGGCAGCAGAAACATTCAGTACTTC.